This T cell receptor (beta chain) was found in a study of OX40 agonist ivuxolimab in advanced cancers. This clone was detected only a few times. Profiled with immunoSEQ multiplex PCR; TCRdb holds only in-frame clones, not every one. Here the sample spans fewer than 100,000 clones, roughly nine tenths being singletons. The sample in question was CD4+ or CD8+ T cells sorted from blood, obtained in a trial of the OX40 agonist ivuxolimab. The sequence was obtained from an adult with an advanced solid tumor such as melanoma, head and neck, liver or kidney cancer.

The CDR3 DNA reads as TGCGCCAGCAGCCAAGGTCTGGATGGCTACACCTTC. Protein sequence: CASSQGLDGYTF. The V gene is TRBV4-1, the J gene TRBJ1-2; D is undetermined. Germline V lookup: CDR1 MGHRA, CDR2 YSYEKL. The CDR3 is 12 amino acids. V shed 1 base and J shed 6 bases, with 6 bases lying between them.